The rows below give T cell receptor beta chains drawn from one sample of a study of control samples from healthy donors and cancer patients. Profiling relied on immunoSEQ multiplex PCR, and the TCRdb table lists in-frame clones only, not all of them. Among 200,000 to 250,000 clones listed, 85% to 95% were seen once. Specimen: blood. The receptors stem from a middle-aged man in good health. Each CDR3 is given with its conserved first and last residue. The D gene is left open where the match is weak. The listing skips clone size in some rows; elsewhere it reads once, few, many or a size class.

J gene | clone size | CDR3 length | V gene | D gene | CDR3 DNA | CDR3 protein
TRBJ1-2 | - | 14 | TRBV15 | - | TGTGCCACCAGCAGAGAACGTACTAACTATGGCTACACCTTC | CATSRERTNYGYTF
TRBJ1-4 | - | 14 | TRBV30 | - | TGTGCCTGCCTCCTGGGGGCAACTAATGAAAAACTGTTTTTT | CACLLGATNEKLFF
TRBJ2-5 | - | 13 | TRBV7-2 | - | TGTGCCAGCAGCATTGGGGTCCGAGAGACCCAGTACTTC | CASSIGVRETQYF
TRBJ1-5 | - | 13 | TRBV2 | - | TGTGCCAGCAGTGTTCCGGGACCTTTTCCCCAGCATTTT | CASSVPGPFPQHF
TRBJ1-5 | - | 14 | TRBV10-2 | - | TGCGCCAGCAGTGAGTCGCCAGGAAATCAGCCCCAGCATTTT | CASSESPGNQPQHF
TRBJ2-5 | - | 13 | TRBV7-9 | - | TGTGCCAGCACCTCATCTCGGGAGGAGACCCAGTACTTC | CASTSSREETQYF
TRBJ1-4 | - | 15 | TRBV7-6 | - | TGTGCCAGCAGCCCTAGGCCCAGGATTAATGAAAAACTGTTTTTT | CASSPRPRINEKLFF
TRBJ2-2 | once | 13 | TRBV2 | - | TGTGCCAGCAGGGGGGAGGCCACCGGGGAGCTGTTTTTT | CASRGEATGELFF
TRBJ1-5 | - | 13 | TRBV30 | TRBD1 | TGTGCCTGCCGGGACAGGAGCAATCAGCCCCAGCATTTT | CACRDRSNQPQHF
TRBJ2-7 | - | 15 | TRBV9 | - | TGTGCCAGCAGCGTAGACGGGACCGCACCCTACGAGCAGTACTTC | CASSVDGTAPYEQYF
TRBJ2-1 | - | 13 | TRBV6-6 | - | TGTGCCAGCAGGTCCGGTGGTCCCGCGATCCAGTTCTTC | CASRSGGPAIQFF
TRBJ1-3 | - | 14 | TRBV9 | - | TGTGCCAGCAGCGTCTTGAGCTCTGGAAACACCATATATTTT | CASSVLSSGNTIYF
TRBJ1-1 | - | 15 | TRBV6-5 | - | TGTGCCAGCAGTTACAGAGGAGGAACGGGCACTGAAGCTTTCTTT | CASSYRGGTGTEAFF
TRBJ2-1 | - | 13 | TRBV18 | - | TGTGCCAGCTCACCCTCAACCTACAATGAGCAGTTCTTC | CASSPSTYNEQFF
TRBJ2-3 | - | 16 | TRBV4-3 | TRBD1 | TGCGCCAGCAGCCAAGATCGGCAGGGGGCCACAGATACGCAGTATTTT | CASSQDRQGATDTQYF
TRBJ2-3 | - | 18 | TRBV15 | - | TGTGCCACCAGCAGAGATAGATCGGGGGTAGGGCGGACAGATACGCAGTATTTT | CATSRDRSGVGRTDTQYF
TRBJ1-2 | - | 13 | TRBV6-5 | - | TGTGCCAGCACAGGGAATTGGGACTATGGCTACACCTTC | CASTGNWDYGYTF
TRBJ1-2 | - | 14 | TRBV15 | - | TGTGCCACCAGCAGAGATCTGGTGGGCTATGGCTACACCTTC | CATSRDLVGYGYTF
TRBJ1-1 | - | 11 | TRBV2 | - | TGTGCCAGCAGTGCAGGAGGGGAGGCTTTCTTT | CASSAGGEAFF
TRBJ2-6 | once | 15 | TRBV29-1 | - | TGCAGCGTTGAAACGGCGGGGACCGGGGCCAACGTCCTGACTTTC | CSVETAGTGANVLTF
TRBJ2-3 | - | 14 | TRBV7-2 | TRBD2 | TGTGCCAGCTCTATTAGCGGGGGTGCAGATACGCAGTATTTT | CASSISGGADTQYF
TRBJ2-5 | - | 17 | TRBV7-9 | - | TGTGCCACCGAGGCCTGGTCCAGAGATCAGGGGAGGGAGACCCAGTACTTC | CATEAWSRDQGRETQYF
TRBJ2-3 | once | 16 | TRBV5-1 | TRBD2 | TGCGCCAGCAGCAAAGGTACTAGCGGGGGGGCAGATACGCAGTATTTT | CASSKGTSGGADTQYF
TRBJ1-3 | - | 15 | TRBV28 | - | TGTGCCAGCAGTTTCCTGGGGGTCCAAGAAGACACCATATATTTT | CASSFLGVQEDTIYF
TRBJ1-1 | - | 15 | TRBV4-3 | - | TGCGCCAGCAGCCAAGATCGCTATTTGAACACTGAAGCTTTCTTT | CASSQDRYLNTEAFF
TRBJ1-5 | once | 16 | TRBV6-2/TRBV6-3 | TRBD1 | TGTGCCAGCAGTTACCCAGGGACAGGTTCGAATCAGCCCCAGCATTTT | CASSYPGTGSNQPQHF